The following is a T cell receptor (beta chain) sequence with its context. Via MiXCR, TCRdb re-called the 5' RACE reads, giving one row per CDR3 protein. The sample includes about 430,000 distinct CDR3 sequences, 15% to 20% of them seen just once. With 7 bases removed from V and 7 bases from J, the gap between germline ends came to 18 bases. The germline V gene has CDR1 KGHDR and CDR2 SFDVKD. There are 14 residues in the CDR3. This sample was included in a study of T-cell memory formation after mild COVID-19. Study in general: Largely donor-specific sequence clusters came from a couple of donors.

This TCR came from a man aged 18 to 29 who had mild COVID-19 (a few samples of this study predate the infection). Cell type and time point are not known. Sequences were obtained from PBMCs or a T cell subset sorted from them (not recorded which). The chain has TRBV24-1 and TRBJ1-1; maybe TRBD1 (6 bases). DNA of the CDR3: TGTGCCACCAGGGGAAGAGATAGGGGGATTGAAGCTTTCTTT. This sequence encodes CATRGRDRGIEAFF.